One sample yielded the 28 T cell receptor beta chains listed below, sequenced in a study of siplizumab effects on memory and regulatory T cells. The data were produced by immunoSEQ multiplex PCR, yet TCRdb's version contains in-frame clones alone and is incomplete. This sample has 90,000 to 120,000 clones, with 91% found just once. Material: CD4+ T cells sorted from blood. The receptors were sampled from a human donor in good health. Some clones in this sample may be carry-over from other donors' samples.

The chain carries TRBV19 and TRBJ2-7; TRBD1 is a possible D gene (6 bases). Germline V lookup: CDR1 LNHDA, CDR2 SQIVND (reference sequence). Trimming removed 6 bases from V and 0 bases from J, with 9 bases in between. The CDR3 loop spans 13 amino acids. The CDR3 loop reads CASSNRVSYEQYF. CDR3 sequence (DNA): TGTGCCAGTAGCAACAGGGTCTCCTACGAGCAGTACTTC.

The V call is TRBV2, the J call TRBJ2-1; unclear D gene. With 6 bases removed from V and 5 bases from J, the gap between germline ends came to 20 bases. Germline assignment: CDR1 SNHLY and CDR2 FYNNEI. This CDR3 spans 16 amino acids. Here the CDR3 DNA reads TGTGCCAGCAGGAAAGTCGGACCTTCGTCTGACAATGAGCAGTTCTTC. Protein: CASRKVGPSSDNEQFF.

As for this clone: One junction end disagrees with the germline gene, perhaps due to a read error. V and J are TRBV5-1 and TRBJ2-7, with D perhaps TRBD2 (6 bases). Per germline, CDR1 SGHRS and CDR2 YFSETQ. This CDR3 has 14 amino acids. DNA of the CDR3: TGCGCCAGCAGCAGCCAACCTTCGGACTACGAGCAGCACTTC. It yields the protein CASSSQPSDYEQHF.

The V and J genes are TRBV7-3 and TRBJ2-3; TRBD1 aligns across 7 bases. This CDR3 is 17 amino acids long. V lost 5 bases to trimming and J lost 5 bases; unmatched junction nucleotides: 16. Germline assignment: CDR1 SGHTA and CDR2 FQGTGA. CDR3 amino acids: CASSLLGRQGRVDTQYF. CDR3 DNA: TGTGCCAGCAGCCTCCTCGGCCGACAGGGTCGGGTAGATACGCAGTATTTT.

J is TRBJ2-1 and V is TRBV7-9; TRBD2 matches at 9 bases. The germline CDR1 and CDR2 sequences are SEHNR and FQNEAQ (reference sequence). The CDR3 covers 14 residues. The J segment lost 3 bases and the V segment lost 7 bases, leaving 4 bases of the junction unmatched. CDR3 DNA sequence: TGTGCCAGCACCGGGACTAGCCTCTACAATGAGCAGTTCTTC. It yields the protein CASTGTSLYNEQFF.

This chain uses TRBV19 with TRBJ2-1; 7 bases match TRBD1. V gave up 6 bases and J gave up 2 bases; unmatched junction bases: 7. Germline V gene sequence: CDR1 LNHDA, CDR2 SQIVND (reference sequence). The CDR3 covers 15 residues. The CDR3 loop reads CASRQGQTTYNEQFF. In nucleotides, the CDR3 is TGTGCCAGTAGACAGGGACAGACAACCTACAATGAGCAGTTCTTC.

In its sample, this clone was seen a few times. The rearrangement links TRBV9 to TRBJ1-3, with a weak D call TRBD1 (5 bases). Germline V CDR1 and CDR2: SGDLS, YYNGEE. Trimming removed 0 bases at V and 8 bases at J, with 9 bases between. The CDR3 runs to 13 residues. CDR3 sequence reads: CASSVGGVDTIYF. CDR3 nucleotide sequence: TGTGCCAGCAGCGTAGGGGGCGTGGACACCATATATTTT.

The chain uses TRBV28 and TRBJ1-5; 7 positions agree with TRBD1. J was trimmed by 7 bases and V by 2 bases; bases with no gene match: 5. The CDR3 consists of 14 residues. The germline V gene has CDR1 MDHEN and CDR2 SYDVKM. As DNA, the CDR3 is TGTGCCAGCAGTTTACGCAGGGGGTACCAGCCCCAGCATTTT. It encodes CASSLRRGYQPQHF.

The gene calls are TRBV28 and TRBJ2-2; 7 bases agree with TRBD2. Unmatched junction bases numbered 3, after V lost 3 bases and J lost 2 bases. The CDR3 totals 15 residues. CDR1 MDHEN and CDR2 SYDVKM come from the germline V gene. The CDR3 sequence: CASSFPSGNTGELFF. The CDR3 coding sequence is TGTGCCAGCAGTTTCCCTAGCGGAAACACCGGGGAGCTGTTTTTT.

This rearrangement joins TRBV5-1 to TRBJ2-1; 7 positions match TRBD2. Unmatched junction bases numbered 5, after V lost 0 bases and J lost 2 bases. CDR1 and CDR2 (germline): SGHRS, YFSETQ. CDR3 length equals 16 residues. The CDR3 nucleotides read TGCGCCAGCAGCTTGGGGGGCCTAGCGGCCTACAATGAGCAGTTCTTC. Its translation is CASSLGGLAAYNEQFF.

The chain joins TRBV19 to TRBJ1-4; no clear D. This CDR3 has 11 amino acids. Trimming removed 3 bases at V and 11 bases at J, with 7 bases between. CDR1 is LNHDA, CDR2 SQIVND, per germline (reference sequence). The CDR3 DNA is TGTGCCAGTAGTATGAAGTCTAAACTGTTTTTT. Translation: CASSMKSKLFF.

The chain joins TRBV6-1 to TRBJ2-3; D remains unclear. The germline V gene encodes CDR1 MNHNS and CDR2 SASEGT. The CDR3 spans 13 residues. With 10 bases removed from V and 1 base from J, the gap between germline ends came to 12 bases. For the CDR3, the DNA is TGTGCCAACAGAGGAGAAGGCACAGATACGCAGTATTTT. Protein sequence: CANRGEGTDTQYF.

The CDR3 reads CASSIVTGNQPQHF. Written as DNA, the CDR3 is TGTGCCAGTAGTATCGTAACAGGGAATCAGCCCCAGCATTTT. This chain joins TRBV19 and TRBJ1-5; D might be TRBD1 (6 bases). The CDR3 spans 14 residues. Trimming stripped 3 bases from V and 4 bases from J, with 10 bases between. Germline V gene sequence: CDR1 LNHDA, CDR2 SQIVND (reference sequence).

The chain is built from TRBV29-1 and TRBJ1-2; TRBD1 agrees at 10 bases. Trimming took 6 bases from V and 2 from J; bases not matched to a gene: 3. This CDR3 has 13 amino acids. Per germline, CDR1 SQVTM and CDR2 ANQGSEA. DNA of the CDR3: TGCAGCGTGTTGGACAGGGGGAACTATGGCTACACCTTC. Its translation is CSVLDRGNYGYTF.

The chain has TRBV6-1 and TRBJ1-2, with D perhaps matching TRBD1 (6 bases). Trimming removed 7 bases from V and 4 bases from J, with 13 bases in between. Germline V gene data show CDR1 as MNHNS and CDR2 as SASEGT. The CDR3 runs to 13 residues. The CDR3 DNA reads TGTGCCAGCACGCTACAGGGCGGCTATGGCTACACCTTC. Amino acids: CASTLQGGYGYTF.

V gene TRBV30 combines with J gene TRBJ1-1; TRBD1 matches at 7 bases. The ends lost 2 bases at V and 4 bases at J; junction bases unmatched: 7. This CDR3 region has 14 residues. The V gene's germline CDR1 is GTSNPN and CDR2 SVGIG (reference sequence). The CDR3 bases are TGTGCCTGGAGTAGGGGGCGACAGCTCACTGAAGCTTTCTTT. It encodes CAWSRGRQLTEAFF.

The chain uses TRBV27 and TRBJ2-5, with a tentative D call TRBD2 (5 bases). Deletions cut 6 bases from V and 2 bases from J, with 10 bases between. CDR1 is MNHEY, CDR2 SMNVEV, per germline (reference sequence). This CDR3 has 13 amino acids. The CDR3: CASRLRGQETQYF. DNA of the CDR3: TGTGCCAGCAGATTACGGGGTCAAGAGACCCAGTACTTC.

The rearrangement uses TRBV7-2 and TRBJ1-5; D gene unclear. Germline CDR1 reads SGHTA; CDR2 reads FQGNSA. The CDR3 is made up of 15 amino acids. Trimming took 1 base from V and 2 from J, leaving 9 bases between them. The CDR3 protein is CASSLGTGGNQPQHF. The CDR3 DNA sequence: TGTGCCAGCAGCTTAGGAACGGGTGGCAATCAGCCCCAGCATTTT.

This chain joins TRBV19 and TRBJ2-7, with 13 bases fitting TRBD2. The germline V gene encodes CDR1 LNHDA and CDR2 SQIVND (reference sequence). Trimming cost V 4 bases and J 5 bases; bases outside gene matches: 8. The CDR3 sequence is 16 residues long. The CDR3: CASSNQLAGGRNEQYF. The CDR3 region has the DNA TGTGCCAGTAGTAACCAACTAGCGGGAGGGCGCAACGAGCAGTACTTC.

This chain links TRBV5-1 with TRBJ2-1; D perhaps matches TRBD2 (7 bases). In germline, CDR1 is SGHRS, CDR2 YFSETQ. Trimming removed 4 bases at V and 6 bases at J, with 20 bases between. This CDR3 is 16 amino acids long. CDR3 bases: TGCGCCAGCAGCCCAGGGGACTACCAGTCCCTCAATGAGCAGTTCTTC. This gives the protein CASSPGDYQSLNEQFF.

The rearrangement joins TRBV28 to TRBJ2-1, with D unclear. The V end lost 7 bases, the J end lost 8 bases, and 12 bases lay between the germline ends. The germline gives CDR1 MDHEN, CDR2 SYDVKM. This CDR3 is 12 amino acids long. CDR3 bases: TGTGCCAGCAACTCTCTGGGCCATGAGCAGTTCTTC. Its protein product is CASNSLGHEQFF.

V gene TRBV11-2 combines with J gene TRBJ2-2; D possibly corresponds to TRBD2 (7 bases). Looked up from germline, CDR1 is SGHAT and CDR2 is FQNNGV. V was pared by 7 bases and J by 5 bases, with 17 bases between. This CDR3 contains 15 residues. CDR3 in amino acids: CASTLGGRRTGELFF. CDR3 nucleotide sequence: TGTGCCAGCACCCTCGGGGGGCGAAGAACCGGGGAGCTGTTTTTT.

This clone appeared a single time. This chain links TRBV4-1 with TRBJ1-1; D remains unclear. The germline CDR1 and CDR2 sequences are MGHRA and YSYEKL. The V gene lost 5 bases and the J gene lost 7 bases, with 8 bases spanning the gap. The CDR3 is made up of 11 amino acids. CDR3 nucleotide sequence: TGCGCCAGCAGCTTTTGGGATGAAGCTTTCTTT. Translation gives CASSFWDEAFF.

The V gene is TRBV6-1, the J gene TRBJ1-1; D is ambiguous. Germline V gene lookup returns CDR1 MNHNS and CDR2 SASEGT. With 6 bases removed from V and 3 bases from J, the gap between germline ends came to 11 bases. This CDR3 is 13 amino acids long. This chain's CDR3 is CASSRTDDTEAFF. The CDR3 bases are TGTGCCAGCAGCCGAACGGACGACACTGAAGCTTTCTTT.

The V gene is TRBV9, the J gene TRBJ2-1; 14 bases agree with TRBD2. From germline, CDR1 is SGDLS and CDR2 YYNGEE. J gave up 7 bases and V 3 bases, and 6 bases lay outside the gene matches. The CDR3 extends over 16 amino acids. CDR3 loop: CASSEGLAGGENEQFF. The CDR3 nucleotides read TGTGCCAGCAGCGAAGGACTAGCGGGAGGCGAGAATGAGCAGTTCTTC.

V and J are TRBV5-6 and TRBJ2-7, with TRBD2 identical over 10 bases. This CDR3 is built from 18 residues. The germline V gene has CDR1 SGHDT and CDR2 YYEEEE. The V and J ends lost 4 bases and 0 bases, in that order; junction bases with no gene match: 13. In nucleotides, the CDR3 is TGTGCCAGCAGCCCCCTCGGAAGCGGGAGGGCAAGCTCCTACGAGCAGTACTTC. Its protein product is CASSPLGSGRASSYEQYF.

The rearrangement links TRBV30 to TRBJ1-5, with 9 positions matching TRBD1. CDR1 is GTSNPN and CDR2 is SVGIG in the germline V gene (reference sequence). The CDR3 covers 15 residues. V gave up 3 bases and J gave up 1 base; unmatched junction bases: 4. CDR3 sequence reads: CAWRVGQGSNQPQHF. CDR3 DNA: TGTGCCTGGAGGGTAGGACAGGGGAGCAATCAGCCCCAGCATTTT.

The table lists this clone with a count of one. The chain employs TRBV7-9 and TRBJ1-6; D unclear. Germline V lookup: CDR1 SEHNR, CDR2 FQNEAQ (reference sequence). The ends were cut back, 4 bases at V and 6 bases at J, with 10 bases in the middle. The CDR3 is 14 residues long. The CDR3, as DNA: TGTGCCAGCAGCTGGAGCAGAACTAATTCACCCCTCCACTTT. This translates into CASSWSRTNSPLHF.